Listed here is a single T cell receptor (beta chain). These data belong to a study of Ad26.COV2.S vaccination and SARS-CoV-2 variants. Study information: A COV1001 Ad26.COV2.S trial-arm participant provided the sample. Into the muscle, Ad26.COV2.S was dosed once or twice, 56 days apart.

Treatment meaning: about 20 received Ad26.COV2.S at low or high dose, single or two shots; several received placebo; per-sample allocation not given. The investigators took samples on day 63 after the first vaccine or placebo injection. V gave up 3 bases and J gave up 2 bases, with 11 bases separating them. Germline V lookup: CDR1 SEHNR, CDR2 FQNEAQ (reference sequence). The CDR3 loop spans 14 amino acids. Sequencing was performed with immunoSEQ multiplex PCR; in TCRdb, only in-frame clones are kept and a portion is missing. The sample comprises more than 350,000 clones, over 75% of which are singletons, and more than 9% rests with the top ten.

The material was peripheral blood, obtained in a trial of Ad26.COV2.S vaccine versus placebo. The origin of this receptor is a person aged 18-65 years who received the Ad26.COV2.S COVID-19 vaccine or a placebo. The chain is built from TRBV7-9 and TRBJ2-7, with D perhaps assigned TRBD1 or TRBD2 (6 bases each). This CDR3 is CASSFGGAAYEQYF. CDR3 bases: TGTGCCAGCAGCTTCGGGGGCGCGGCCTACGAGCAGTACTTC.